These T cell receptor beta chains were read from a single sample in a study of radiotherapy plus CTLA-4 blockade in lung cancer. This table comes from immunoSEQ multiplex PCR, and its TCRdb copy is limited to in-frame clones, with some not included. The sample shows about 66,000 clones, around 86% of them seen only once. Source: peripheral blood, taken from a patient treated with radiotherapy plus ipilimumab. These receptors all come from a human donor with non-small cell lung cancer who had a partial response to radiotherapy plus ipilimumab. Both conserved end residues are part of each CDR3.

J gene | V gene | CDR3 protein
TRBJ2-1 | TRBV13 | CASSSPRTSGSYNEQFF
TRBJ1-1 | TRBV6-5 | CASTTPGNTEAFF
TRBJ2-1 | TRBV27 | CASSGLAGNEQFF
TRBJ1-1 | TRBV5-1 | CASSPGTTTRNTEAFF
TRBJ2-6 | TRBV7-3 | CASSSSGGSGANVLTF
TRBJ2-3 | TRBV5-6 | CASSRRGGTDTQYF
TRBJ2-7 | TRBV9 | CATYSPLPRDRGAGEQYF
TRBJ2-7 | TRBV5-3 | CARRPEQVERLTLSYEQYF
TRBJ1-3 | TRBV9 | CASSVEGGIGTIYF
TRBJ2-3 | TRBV5-4 | CASSLRARGTDTQYF
TRBJ2-7 | TRBV7-2 | CASSLGRGGHSYEQYF
TRBJ2-3 | TRBV29-1 | CSAFPGGGRWADTQYF
TRBJ1-1 | TRBV19 | CASSNFATVNTEAFF
TRBJ1-1 | TRBV19 | CASTGGQTTEAFF
TRBJ2-3 | TRBV5-4 | CASSFGQGTDTQYF
TRBJ2-3 | TRBV4-1 | CASSPEPSTDTQYF
TRBJ2-3 | TRBV28 | CASTSRIQGTQYF
TRBJ2-7 | TRBV19 | CASSLRTESSGQYF
TRBJ1-4 | TRBV19 | CASRPGTGSEKLFF
TRBJ2-7 | TRBV27 | CASSLPPSNGNYEQYF
TRBJ1-5 | TRBV19 | CASSIPPGAGQPQHF
TRBJ1-2 | TRBV25-1 | CASSDSRERGYTF
TRBJ2-5 | TRBV29-1 | CSVIGTGGGETQYF
TRBJ2-6 | TRBV5-6 | CASSSDQGANVLTF
TRBJ2-2 | TRBV5-6 | CASSLRQGLNGELFF
TRBJ1-1 | TRBV19 | CASSRGGSDTEAFF